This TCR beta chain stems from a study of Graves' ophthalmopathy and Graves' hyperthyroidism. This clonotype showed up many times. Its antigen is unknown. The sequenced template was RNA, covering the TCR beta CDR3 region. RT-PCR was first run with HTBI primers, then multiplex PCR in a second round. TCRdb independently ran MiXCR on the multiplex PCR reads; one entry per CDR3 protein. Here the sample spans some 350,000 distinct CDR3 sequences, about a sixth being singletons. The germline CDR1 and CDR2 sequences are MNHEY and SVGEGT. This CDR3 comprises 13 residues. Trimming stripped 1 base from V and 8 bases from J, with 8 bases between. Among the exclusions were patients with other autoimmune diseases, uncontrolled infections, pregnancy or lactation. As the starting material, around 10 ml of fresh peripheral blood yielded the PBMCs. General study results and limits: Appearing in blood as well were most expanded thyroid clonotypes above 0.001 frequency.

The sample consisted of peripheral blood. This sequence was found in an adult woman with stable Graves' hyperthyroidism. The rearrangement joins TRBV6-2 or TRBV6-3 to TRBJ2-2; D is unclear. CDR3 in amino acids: CASSYYLGGELFF. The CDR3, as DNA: TGTGCCAGCAGTTACTATCTTGGGGGGGAGCTGTTTTTT.